This T cell receptor (beta chain) came from a study of control samples from healthy donors and cancer patients. Repertoires were generated with immunoSEQ multiplex PCR, while TCRdb's copy carries only in-frame clones and drops some. The sample yields tens of thousands of clones, about 87% seen once. This CDR3 is 17 amino acids long. From germline, CDR1 is SNHLY and CDR2 FYNNEI. V gave up 4 bases and J gave up 0 bases, with 16 bases separating them. Specimen: blood. The chain carries TRBV2 and TRBJ1-5, with D possibly matching TRBD1 (5 bases). This receptor was obtained from a man aged 50-59 years in good health. Here the CDR3 reads CASSGRQIGGSNQPQHF. The DNA for the CDR3 is TGTGCCAGCAGTGGAAGACAGATTGGGGGTAGCAATCAGCCCCAGCATTTT.